This T cell receptor beta chain comes out of a study of T cell therapy after organ transplantation. On the study more broadly: Expansion used a peptide pool of 30 HLA class I and II CMV epitopes. Patients received up to 6 T cell doses every 2 weeks. 4 to 8 weeks after therapy completion, short-term post-therapy blood was collected.

In this sample, this clone turned up once. Its antigen is unidentified. Whole-study findings and limits: Post-therapy reconstitution appeared to include transferred and endogenous clonotypes.

TCRdb's copy holds only in-frame clones and misses some; the assay was immunoSEQ multiplex PCR. The sample yields about 19,000 clones, around 82% seen once. The length of the CDR3 is 12 residues. In germline, CDR1 is SEHNR, CDR2 FQNEAQ (reference sequence). Trimming cost V 3 bases and J 8 bases, with 10 bases left between them. Described time point: 4-8 weeks after completion of therapy. The chain combines TRBV7-9 with TRBJ1-1; tentative D call: TRBD1 (6 bases). This receptor was obtained from a human patient who had received a solid organ transplant and had CMV disease. Some T cells may be transferred from the graft donor. This material consisted of CD8+ T cells from blood, taken after autologous CMV-specific T cell therapy. In DNA form, the CDR3 reads TGTGCCAGCAGCTTCGGGGGGCAAGAAGCTTTCTTT. Translation gives CASSFGGQEAFF.